The clone carrying this TCR beta chain has more than one count but fewer than ten. This sample was taken from a study of tumor and adjacent non-tumor tissue in lung cancer. No cell sorting was done before RNA was extracted from the tissue. Trimming removed 0 bases from V and 6 bases from J, with 13 bases in between. There are 15 residues in the CDR3. In germline, CDR1 is SGHRS, CDR2 YFSETQ. Three rounds of nested PCR, following a modified ARM-PCR protocol, produced the TCRbeta library. TCRdb re-derived calls from the multiplex PCR reads in MiXCR, one entry per CDR3 protein. The sample shows over 110,000 distinct CDR3 sequences, approximately 66% of them seen only once.

The material sequenced was lung tumor tissue. V usage is TRBV5-1 and J usage is TRBJ2-1, with D perhaps matching TRBD2 (6 bases). This receptor was obtained from a man between 60 and 75 years old with small cell lung cancer. CDR3 region: CASSLASGDVNEQFF. The CDR3 coding sequence is TGCGCCAGCAGCTTGGCGTCGGGAGATGTCAATGAGCAGTTCTTC.